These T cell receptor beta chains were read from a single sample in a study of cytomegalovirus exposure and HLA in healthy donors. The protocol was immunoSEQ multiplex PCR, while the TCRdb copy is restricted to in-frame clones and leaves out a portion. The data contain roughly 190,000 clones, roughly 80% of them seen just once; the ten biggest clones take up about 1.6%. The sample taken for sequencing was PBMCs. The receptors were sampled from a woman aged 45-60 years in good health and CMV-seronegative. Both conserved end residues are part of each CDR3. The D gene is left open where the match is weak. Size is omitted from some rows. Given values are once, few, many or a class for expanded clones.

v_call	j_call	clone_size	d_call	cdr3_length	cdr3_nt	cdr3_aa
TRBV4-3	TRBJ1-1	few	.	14	TGCGCCAGCAGCCGAAAAACAGGGTCTGGTGAAGCTTTCTTT	CASSRKTGSGEAFF
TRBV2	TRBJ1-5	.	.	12	TGTGCCAGCAGGGAGTTTAATAAGCCCCAGCATTTT	CASREFNKPQHF
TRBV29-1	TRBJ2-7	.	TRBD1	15	TGCAGCATTGAGCATGGACAGGGAACCTCCTACGAGCAGTACTTC	CSIEHGQGTSYEQYF
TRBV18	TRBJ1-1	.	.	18	TGTGCCAGCTCAAAGATACGAGACAGGTCCCTCCCGGACACTGAAGCTTTCTTT	CASSKIRDRSLPDTEAFF
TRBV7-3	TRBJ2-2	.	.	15	TGTGCCAGCAGCCTCGCAGGCGAACCCACCGGGGAGCTGTTTTTT	CASSLAGEPTGELFF
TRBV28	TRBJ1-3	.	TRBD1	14	TGTGCCACCCGAACAGGGGGCTCTGGAAACACCATATATTTT	CATRTGGSGNTIYF
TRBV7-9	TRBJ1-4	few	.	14	TGTGCCAGCAGCTTAGGTATCCCTAATGAAAAACTGTTTTTT	CASSLGIPNEKLFF
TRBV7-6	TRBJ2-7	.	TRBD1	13	TGTGCCAGCAGCTTCGCAGGGGGAAACGAGCAGTACTTC	CASSFAGGNEQYF
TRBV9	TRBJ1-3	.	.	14	TGTGCCAGCAGCCCCTCTTCGGGGGGAAACACCATATATTTT	CASSPSSGGNTIYF
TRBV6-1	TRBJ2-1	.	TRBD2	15	TGTGCCAGCAGTGATCGGGCGGGAGGAGTCAATGAGCAGTTCTTC	CASSDRAGGVNEQFF
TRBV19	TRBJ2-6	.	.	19	TGTGCCAGTAGTATAGGGGCAGGGTCCCCCTCCTCTGGGGCCAACGTCCTGACTTTC	CASSIGAGSPSSGANVLTF